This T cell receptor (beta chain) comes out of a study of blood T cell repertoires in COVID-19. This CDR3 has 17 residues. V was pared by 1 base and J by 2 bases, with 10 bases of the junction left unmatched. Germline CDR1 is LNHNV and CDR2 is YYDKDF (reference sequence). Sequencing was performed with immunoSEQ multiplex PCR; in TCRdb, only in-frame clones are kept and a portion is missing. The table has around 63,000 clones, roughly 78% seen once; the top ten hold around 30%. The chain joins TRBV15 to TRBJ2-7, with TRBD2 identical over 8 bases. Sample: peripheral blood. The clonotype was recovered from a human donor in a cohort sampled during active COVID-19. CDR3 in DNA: TGTGCCACCAGCAGAGCCTCGACGGGAGGGCCAGCCTACGAGCAGTACTTC. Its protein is CATSRASTGGPAYEQYF.